What follows are 30 T cell receptor beta chains derived from one specimen sequenced in a study of early T cells in non-severe SARS-CoV-2 infection. TCRdb re-derived calls from the 5' RACE reads in MiXCR, one entry per CDR3 protein. The table has fewer than 85,000 distinct CDR3 sequences, under 15% seen once; the top ten hold roughly 1.2%. The sequenced material came from whole blood. The receptors come from an adult who was a healthcare worker with PCR-confirmed SARS-CoV-2 infection or an uninfected control (not recorded which).

This clonotype has ten or more counts. The chain has TRBV6-1 and TRBJ1-6; D uncertain. This CDR3 comprises 20 residues. Per germline, CDR1 MNHNS and CDR2 SASEGT. Trimming took 7 bases from V and 0 from J, leaving 25 bases between them. The chain's CDR3 is CASMDVRPGGPSSYNSPLHF. The CDR3 region has the DNA TGTGCCAGCATGGACGTCCGTCCGGGAGGGCCCAGCTCCTATAATTCACCCCTCCACTTT.

This clonotype has a single count. The V gene is TRBV27, the J gene TRBJ1-5; D gene ambiguous. V lost 4 bases, J lost 0 bases, and 19 bases lay in between. Germline CDR1 is MNHEY and CDR2 is SMNVEV (reference sequence). The CDR3 sequence is 18 residues long. As DNA, the CDR3 is TGTGCCAGCAGTTCTAGCTCCGATCTGCGGGTTAGCAATCAGCCCCAGCATTTT. Its protein is CASSSSSDLRVSNQPQHF.

The V and J genes are TRBV5-4 and TRBJ2-2; no clear D. CDR1 is SGHNT and CDR2 is YYREEE in the germline V gene (reference sequence). The CDR3 loop spans 15 amino acids. Deletions cut 4 bases from V and 7 bases from J, with 17 bases between. The CDR3 nucleotides read TGTGCCAGCAGCCTTGCGACCCGAACTGGCGGGGAGCTGTTTTTT. It encodes CASSLATRTGGELFF.

This clonotype was recorded at least ten times. The rearrangement links TRBV7-2 to TRBJ2-7; TRBD1 or TRBD2 may be the D gene (5 bases each). The CDR3 runs to 14 residues. Trimming took off 5 bases at V and 6 bases at J, with 17 bases between the two ends. Per the germline V gene, CDR1 is SGHTA and CDR2 is FQGNSA. The CDR3 region has the DNA TGTGCCAGCAGCATCCTAGGTTTCGGGACCGAGCAGTACTTC. It encodes CASSILGFGTEQYF.

This clonotype was seen repeatedly, ten times or more. The CDR3 loop is CASSMTVPYGYTF. Here the CDR3 DNA reads TGTGCCAGTAGTATGACAGTTCCTTATGGCTACACCTTC. The chain joins TRBV19 to TRBJ1-2; maybe TRBD1 (5 bases). The CDR3 extends over 13 amino acids. In germline, CDR1 is LNHDA, CDR2 SQIVND (reference sequence). Trimming removed 3 bases at V and 5 bases at J, with 10 bases between.

This clonotype was counted ten times or more. The chain links TRBV29-1 to TRBJ2-4; either TRBD1 or TRBD2 may fit D (5 bases each). Germline assignment: CDR1 SQVTM and CDR2 ANQGSEA. The CDR3 sequence is 15 residues long. Between the trimmed V and J ends, which lost 7 bases and 8 bases, there was a span of 24 bases. The CDR3 here is CSGGFYYEGRDIQYF. CDR3 in DNA: TGCAGCGGAGGATTTTATTACGAGGGGAGAGACATTCAGTACTTC.

This clonotype was observed at least ten times. The chain carries TRBV7-2 and TRBJ2-2; D is unclear. CDR1 is SGHTA, CDR2 FQGNSA, per germline. V was clipped by 2 bases and J by 1 base, with 8 bases between them. The CDR3 spans 15 residues. In DNA form, the CDR3 reads TGTGCCAGCAGCTTAACACTTATGAACACCGGGGAGCTGTTTTTT. Translation: CASSLTLMNTGELFF.

This clonotype was recorded many times. The J gene is TRBJ1-5, the V gene TRBV12-3 or TRBV12-4; 7 positions agree with TRBD1. This CDR3 region has 14 residues. V gave up 7 bases and J gave up 4 bases; unmatched junction bases: 7. The DNA of the CDR3 is TGTGCCAGCACCCAGACAGGGCAAAATCAGCCCCAGCATTTT. This encodes CASTQTGQNQPQHF.

This clonotype was counted ten times or more. V is TRBV29-1 and J is TRBJ2-3; D possibly matches TRBD1 or TRBD2 (6 bases each). The V and J ends lost 6 bases and 0 bases respectively, with 13 bases between them. Germline CDR1 is SQVTM and CDR2 is ANQGSEA. This CDR3 is built from 14 residues. This CDR3 is CSVGSGGSTDTQYF. CDR3 DNA sequence: TGCAGCGTGGGGTCCGGGGGCAGCACAGATACGCAGTATTTT.

In this sample, this clonotype turned up many times. The chain combines TRBV6-6 with TRBJ2-2, with TRBD2 matching over 7 bases. The CDR3 consists of 17 residues. With V trimmed by 0 bases and J by 2 bases, 6 bases remained unmatched. The V gene's germline CDR1 is MNHNY and CDR2 SVGAGI (reference sequence). CDR3 loop: CASSYSAGLINTGELFF. DNA for the CDR3: TGTGCCAGCAGTTACTCGGCGGGACTAATAAACACCGGGGAGCTGTTTTTT.

This clonotype was observed a few times. A much larger clonotype is one base distant, so this may be a read error. This chain links TRBV24-1 with TRBJ2-1, with a weak D call TRBD1 (6 bases). The germline gives CDR1 KGHDR, CDR2 SFDVKD. The length of the CDR3 is 15 residues. The CDR3 region is CATSDTGSSYNEQSF. DNA for the CDR3: TGTGCCACCAGTGATACAGGGAGCTCCTACAATGAGCAGTCCTTC.

The V gene is TRBV13, the J gene TRBJ1-1; 7 nucleotides line up with TRBD1. CDR3 length: 14 amino acids. Germline-derived CDR1 and CDR2 are PRHDT and FYEKMQ (reference sequence). The J segment lost 5 bases and the V segment lost 2 bases, leaving 5 bases of the junction unmatched. DNA of the CDR3: TGTGCCAGCAGCTTATACAGGGGAACGACTGAAGCTTTCTTT. It yields the protein CASSLYRGTTEAFF.

This clonotype was seen repeatedly, ten times or more. V usage is TRBV18 and J usage is TRBJ2-3, with 9 bases lining up with TRBD2. V dropped 0 bases and J dropped 5; count of bases not matched to a gene: 6. This CDR3 spans 16 amino acids. In germline, CDR1 is KGHSH, CDR2 LQKENI. CDR3 protein: CASSPPLLAGRDTQYF. The CDR3 DNA is TGTGCCAGCTCACCACCGTTGCTAGCGGGGCGAGATACGCAGTATTTT.

This clonotype appeared many times. V is TRBV27 and J is TRBJ2-7, with 11 nucleotides matching TRBD2. This CDR3 comprises 12 residues. The trim removed 8 bases at V and 7 bases at J, leaving 4 bases unmatched. CDR1 is MNHEY and CDR2 is SMNVEV in the germline V gene (reference sequence). The CDR3 reads CASPGLAAEQYF. The CDR3 DNA reads as TGTGCCAGCCCGGGACTAGCGGCTGAGCAGTACTTC.

In this sample, this clonotype turned up many times. This chain connects TRBV12-3 or TRBV12-4 to TRBJ2-3; 7 bases match TRBD2. The CDR3 is 17 amino acids. V lost 6 bases and J lost 2; bases outside the gene matches: 14. DNA of the CDR3: TGTGCCAGCAGCCCCCGCCTAGCGGTGACAGACACAGATACGCAGTATTTT. This encodes CASSPRLAVTDTDTQYF.

This clonotype was observed at least ten times. This chain joins TRBV2 and TRBJ1-6; D gene uncertain. CDR1 SNHLY and CDR2 FYNNEI come from the germline V gene. V shed 0 bases and J shed 2 bases, with 11 bases lying between them. The CDR3 runs to 17 residues. CDR3 loop: CASSEALGSTYNSPLHF. The DNA of the CDR3 is TGTGCCAGCAGTGAAGCGCTCGGCAGTACCTATAATTCACCCCTCCACTTT.

The sample holds many counts of this clonotype. V gene TRBV7-2 combines with J gene TRBJ2-5, with D possibly being TRBD1 or TRBD2 (5 bases each). The germline V gene encodes CDR1 SGHTA and CDR2 FQGNSA. CDR3 length equals 13 residues. Between the trimmed V and J ends, which lost 1 base and 5 bases, there was a span of 8 bases. The DNA of the CDR3 is TGTGCCAGCAGCTTAGAAGAGGGGGAGACCCAGTACTTC. The encoded protein is CASSLEEGETQYF.

This clonotype was counted a few times. The CDR3 nucleotides read TGTGCCAGCAGCCCGCGGTTCGAATCTGAAGCTTTCTTT. Residues: CASSPRFESEAFF. The chain is built from TRBV9 and TRBJ1-1; no clear D gene. This CDR3 has 13 amino acids. V was pared by 4 bases and J by 6 bases, with 13 bases between. CDR1 is SGDLS, CDR2 YYNGEE, per germline.

This clonotype came up many times. The chain links TRBV7-9 to TRBJ1-4; TRBD1 agrees at 7 bases. The CDR3 is 16 residues long. Germline CDR1 reads SEHNR; CDR2 reads FQNEAQ (reference sequence). After removal of 3 bases from V and 3 bases from J, the junction contained 7 bases not matched to a gene. As DNA, the CDR3 is TGTGCCAGCAGCTTCAGAGGGGGCGCCTCTAATGAAAAACTGTTTTTT. This translates into CASSFRGGASNEKLFF.

This clonotype has ten or more counts. For the CDR3, the DNA is TGTGCCAGCAACCCGGGACAGGTCGTAGGGGAGCAGTTCTTC. It is translated as CASNPGQVVGEQFF. This sequence joins TRBV28 and TRBJ2-1; 8 bases fit TRBD1. Germline assignment: CDR1 MDHEN and CDR2 SYDVKM. The ends lost 7 bases at V and 10 bases at J; junction bases unmatched: 12. The CDR3 length is 14 residues.

This clonotype has a count of ten or more. The rearrangement joins TRBV7-6 to TRBJ2-1, with TRBD2 matching over 8 bases. The germline V gene encodes CDR1 SGHVS and CDR2 FNYEAQ. The CDR3 has 15 residues. Trimming at V came to 2 bases and at J to 9 bases, leaving 9 bases not matched to a gene. The CDR3 protein is CASSLSRGGPGEQFF. CDR3 nucleotides: TGTGCCAGCAGCTTAAGCCGGGGGGGCCCCGGTGAGCAGTTCTTC.

This clonotype came up many times. The chain links TRBV3-1 to TRBJ2-1; maybe TRBD2 (6 bases). V was clipped by 4 bases and J by 7 bases, with 17 bases between them. CDR1 LGHDT and CDR2 YNNKEL come from the germline V gene (reference sequence). CDR3 length: 15 residues. CDR3 coding DNA: TGTGCCAGCAGCCCCTGGGGGGACTCGGGGAATGAGCAGTTCTTC. Its protein is CASSPWGDSGNEQFF.

This clonotype came up a few times. The chain links TRBV3-1 to TRBJ1-6; possible D gene TRBD1, 5 bases. The germline V gene encodes CDR1 LGHDT and CDR2 YNNKEL (reference sequence). The germline V and J ends were trimmed by 6 bases and 4 bases, with 10 bases remaining between them. The CDR3 sequence is 14 residues long. The CDR3 DNA reads TGTGCCAGCAGAGAGGGGACTTATAATTCACCCCTCCACTTT. This codes for CASREGTYNSPLHF.

The chain has TRBV20-1 and TRBJ1-1; D is unresolved. CDR1 DFQATT and CDR2 SNEGSKA come from the germline V gene (reference sequence). Between the trimmed V and J ends, which lost 0 bases and 0 bases, there was a span of 5 bases. The CDR3 loop spans 13 amino acids. The CDR3: CSARDPLNTEAFF. In DNA form, the CDR3 reads TGCAGTGCTAGAGATCCCTTGAACACTGAAGCTTTCTTT.

This clonotype came up a few times. The chain is built from TRBV29-1 and TRBJ1-1; no reliable D call. The CDR3 extends over 10 amino acids. CDR1 and CDR2 from the germline V gene are SQVTM and ANQGSEA. Trimming removed 7 bases from V and 0 bases from J, with 3 bases in between. The CDR3 DNA reads TGCAGCGCCTTGAACACTGAAGCTTTCTTT. Translated: CSALNTEAFF.

There are many counts of this clonotype. The chain joins TRBV20-1 to TRBJ2-2; 8 bases are a match to TRBD2. Germline CDR1 reads DFQATT; CDR2 reads SNEGSKA (reference sequence). Unmatched junction bases numbered 16, after V lost 3 bases and J lost 4 bases. This CDR3 is built from 18 residues. This CDR3 reads CSARARLSGKSSTGELFF. The CDR3 nucleotides are TGCAGTGCTAGGGCGAGACTTAGCGGGAAGTCCTCCACCGGGGAGCTGTTTTTT.

In its sample, this clonotype was seen many times. The chain employs TRBV20-1 and TRBJ2-1; 8 bases line up with TRBD2. The CDR3 loop spans 16 amino acids. CDR1 and CDR2 (germline): DFQATT, SNEGSKA (reference sequence). The J segment lost 3 bases and the V segment lost 1 base, leaving 8 bases of the junction unmatched. Written as DNA, the CDR3 is TGCAGTGCTAGAGGGGTAGCGGGACTCCTCTACAATGAGCAGTTCTTC. It codes for CSARGVAGLLYNEQFF.

This clonotype was found many times. V and J are TRBV28 and TRBJ2-5; possibly TRBD2 for D (6 bases). V shed 1 base and J shed 5 bases, with 11 bases lying between them. Germline V gene lookup returns CDR1 MDHEN and CDR2 SYDVKM. The CDR3 runs 14 residues. Written as DNA, the CDR3 is TGTGCCAGCAGTTTATCGCGGGGTGGGGAGACCCAGTACTTC. Protein product: CASSLSRGGETQYF.

The chain couples TRBV10-3 to TRBJ2-1; 16 bases match TRBD2. Trimming at V came to 3 bases and at J to 10 bases, leaving 3 bases not matched to a gene. CDR1 is ENHRY, CDR2 SYGVKD, per germline. This CDR3 has 15 amino acids. The DNA for the CDR3 is TGTGCCATCAGTGACGGGACTAGCGGGAGGGAGGAGCAGTTCTTC. Residues: CAISDGTSGREEQFF.

This clonotype was found a few times. The genes are TRBV6-5 and TRBJ1-4, with 7 bases fitting TRBD1. Germline lookup yields CDR1 MNHEY and CDR2 SVGAGI. The junction had 6 bases not matched to a gene; V was cut back by 6 bases and J by 5 bases. CDR3 length equals 14 residues. This chain's CDR3 is CASSTGQPNEKLFF. The CDR3 DNA reads as TGTGCCAGCAGCACGGGACAGCCGAATGAAAAACTGTTTTTT.